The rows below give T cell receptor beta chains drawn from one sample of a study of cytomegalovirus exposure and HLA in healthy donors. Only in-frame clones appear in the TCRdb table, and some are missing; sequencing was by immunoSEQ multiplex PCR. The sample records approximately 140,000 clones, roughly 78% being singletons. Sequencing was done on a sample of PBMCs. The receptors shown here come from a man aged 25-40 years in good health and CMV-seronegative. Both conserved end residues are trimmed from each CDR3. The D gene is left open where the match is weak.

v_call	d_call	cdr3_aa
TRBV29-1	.	SVVLGGAPTEAF
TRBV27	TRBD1	ASSMGQGVGLNTEAF
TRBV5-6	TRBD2	ASSKLAGESYNEQF
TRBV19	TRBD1	ASSPHWTGDDEKLF
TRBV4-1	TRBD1	ASSTRTGINYGYT
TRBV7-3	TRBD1	ASSFRRRDRGANCNEKLF
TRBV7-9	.	ASSLIGGRNQPQH
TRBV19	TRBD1	ASTKGGAYSDTGELF
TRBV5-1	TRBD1	ASSWTGLDEQY
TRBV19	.	ASSIALVDYGYT
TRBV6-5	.	ASSLKYHSSYEQY
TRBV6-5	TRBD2	ASSYVAGATGELF
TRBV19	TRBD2	ATGTSGRIEQF
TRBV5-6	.	ASSPAGGVGNQPQH
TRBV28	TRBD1	ASSLARTGLSKAPLH
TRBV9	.	ASRTPKGQGTDTQY
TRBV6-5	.	ASSFLGGGTDTQY
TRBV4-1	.	ASSQEGLTNSGYT
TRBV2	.	ASKVQGRGTGELF
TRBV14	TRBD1	ASSPSRTGGDEQF
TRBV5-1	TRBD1	ASSWGTGGLENIQY
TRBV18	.	ASSPLRTNEKLF
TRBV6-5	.	ASSYSTTYEQY
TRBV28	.	ASSLTSPYNEQF
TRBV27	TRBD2	ASGRGGSETQY
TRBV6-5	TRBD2	ASSYKSGRGDYEQY
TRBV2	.	ASSGGGSQETQY
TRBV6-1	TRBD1	ASRTGTGGETQY
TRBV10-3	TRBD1	AISPGQTYNEQF
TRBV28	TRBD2	ASSNGLAGRYEQY
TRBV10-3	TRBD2	AITSRSYRGGTDTQY
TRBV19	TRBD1	ATYDRVGGGYT
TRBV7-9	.	ASSAGTYRDGYT
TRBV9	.	ASSATAGNEQF
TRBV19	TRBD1	ASTTFRDRDQPQH
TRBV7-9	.	ASSLGLATYEQY
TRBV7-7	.	ASSRSQGSTYNEQF
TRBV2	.	ASSEFDSYNEKLF
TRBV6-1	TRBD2	ASSEAAAGALYEQY
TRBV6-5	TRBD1	ASRAGQVLSPLN
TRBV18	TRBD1	ASSPRGPPETQY
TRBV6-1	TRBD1	ASGTGGVEQY
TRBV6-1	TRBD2	ASNGLAGGGGRQF
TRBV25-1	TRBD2	ASSEESGGYQETQY
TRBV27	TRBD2	ASRPAGGGTYEQY
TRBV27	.	ASSPWTGDTQY
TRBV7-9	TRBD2	ASSLGGRDTQY
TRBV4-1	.	ASSQLQGGNIQY
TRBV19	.	ASSVGGRITDTQY
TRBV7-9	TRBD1	ASSLTGGAGDTQY